A single sample is the source of the 9 T cell receptor beta chains below, sequenced in a study of T-cell memory formation after mild COVID-19. In TCRdb, the 5' RACE reads were re-called with MiXCR into one record per CDR3 protein. The data contain roughly 350,000 distinct CDR3 sequences, 28% of them singletons. The sample taken for sequencing was PBMCs or a T cell subset sorted from them (not recorded which). The receptors here all came from an adult woman who had mild COVID-19 (a few samples of this study predate the infection). Cell type and time point are not known.

The rearrangement links TRBV3-1 to TRBJ2-1; 7 bases are shared with TRBD2. CDR1 and CDR2 (germline): LGHDT, YNNKEL (reference sequence). Losses at the gene ends were 7 bases for V and 3 bases for J; bases not matched to a gene: 12. This CDR3 contains 16 residues. CDR3 DNA: TGTGCCAGCACCCTCTCCGGGGGAGGGTTCTACAATGAGCAGTTCTTC. Amino acids: CASTLSGGGFYNEQFF.

V is TRBV20-1 and J is TRBJ1-1, with 8 positions matching TRBD1. The CDR3 runs 15 residues. Germline V gene lookup returns CDR1 DFQATT and CDR2 SNEGSKA (reference sequence). V trimming: 1 base; J trimming: 2 bases; junction bases outside the gene matches: 6. The CDR3 is CSARGGQGHNTEAFF. CDR3 bases: TGCAGTGCTAGAGGTGGACAGGGACACAACACTGAAGCTTTCTTT.

V gene TRBV5-1 combines with J gene TRBJ1-5, with 10 bases lining up with TRBD1. The germline V gene has CDR1 SGHRS and CDR2 YFSETQ. V lost 4 bases and J lost 3; bases outside the gene matches: 4. The CDR3 totals 15 residues. CDR3: CASSPGTGVNQPQHF. The CDR3 bases are TGCGCCAGCAGCCCCGGGACAGGGGTCAATCAGCCCCAGCATTTT.

This clonotype showed up just a few times. Its ends do not fully match the called genes, so a read error is possible. J is TRBJ1-1 and V is TRBV5-1; D possibly corresponds to TRBD1 (5 bases). There are 12 residues in the CDR3. Per the germline V gene, CDR1 is SGHRS and CDR2 is YFSETQ. As DNA, the CDR3 is TGCGCCAGCAGCCCGCCGGGCGATACAGGTTACTTT. It codes for CASSPPGDTGYF.

The chain combines TRBV10-3 with TRBJ1-5; D is ambiguous. Germline CDR1 is ENHRY and CDR2 is SYGVKD. CDR3 length: 14 residues. Trimming left V 0 bases short and J 4 bases short, with 7 bases between. The CDR3 DNA follows: TGTGCCATCAGTGAGTCCCAGGCGAATCAGCCCCAGCATTTT. This translates into CAISESQANQPQHF.

This clonotype was counted only a few times. V gene TRBV18 combines with J gene TRBJ1-1; D gene unclear. The CDR3 spans 13 residues. Germline CDR1 KGHSH, CDR2 LQKENI. V was trimmed by 0 bases and J by 3 bases, leaving 5 bases between them. The chain's CDR3 is CASSPPSYTEAFF. The CDR3 nucleotides read TGTGCCAGCTCACCACCGTCTTACACTGAAGCTTTCTTT.

This clonotype turned up a few times. The J gene is TRBJ1-3, the V gene TRBV9; D uncertain. This CDR3 contains 14 residues. With 0 bases removed from V and 3 bases from J, the gap between germline ends came to 7 bases. The germline gives CDR1 SGDLS, CDR2 YYNGEE. CDR3 sequence reads: CASSVGSFGNTIYF. Here the CDR3 DNA reads TGTGCCAGCAGCGTAGGGAGCTTTGGAAACACCATATATTTT.

This clonotype has more than one count but fewer than ten. The chain joins TRBV12-3 or TRBV12-4 to TRBJ1-2; D perhaps matches TRBD1 (5 bases). With 4 bases removed from V and 2 bases from J, the gap between germline ends came to 8 bases. The CDR3 extends over 13 amino acids. CDR3 nucleotides: TGTGCCAGCAGTTCGGCAGGGAACTATGGCTACACCTTC. Translation: CASSSAGNYGYTF.

V gene TRBV18 combines with J gene TRBJ1-1; 8 bases match TRBD1. CDR1 KGHSH and CDR2 LQKENI come from the germline V gene. CDR3 size: 15 residues. Trimming took 3 bases from V and 4 from J; bases not matched to a gene: 7. CDR3 loop: CASSPEQGAGTEAFF. The CDR3 coding sequence is TGTGCCAGCTCACCCGAGCAGGGGGCAGGCACTGAAGCTTTCTTT.